This T cell receptor beta chain was profiled in a study of blood T cell repertoires in COVID-19. Looking at the study overall: Material from acute and convalescent COVID-19 was sourced from the United States, Italy and Spain. Sources were T cells, B-cell-depleted T cells, or PBMCs; the material itself was cDNA or gDNA.

Authors' processing steps: The authors estimated nucleated cell counts from reference gene primer amplification. Profiled with immunoSEQ multiplex PCR; TCRdb holds only in-frame clones, not every one. The DNA was the basis for D and trimming; V, J and clone size are from that table. The data hold over 200,000 clones, with about 90% observed a single time. This CDR3 has 14 residues. The V and J ends lost 6 bases and 2 bases respectively, with 13 bases between them. CDR1 MNHEY and CDR2 SMNVEV come from the germline V gene (reference sequence). The table lists this clone with a count of one. The source of this sequence is a man aged 35-49 years with active or convalescent COVID-19. Sequencing was carried out using peripheral blood. The chain carries TRBV27 and TRBJ1-1, with D possibly matching TRBD1 (6 bases). CDR3 amino acids: CASRIKQGNTEAFF. The CDR3 DNA is TGTGCCAGCAGAATAAAACAGGGTAACACTGAAGCTTTCTTT.